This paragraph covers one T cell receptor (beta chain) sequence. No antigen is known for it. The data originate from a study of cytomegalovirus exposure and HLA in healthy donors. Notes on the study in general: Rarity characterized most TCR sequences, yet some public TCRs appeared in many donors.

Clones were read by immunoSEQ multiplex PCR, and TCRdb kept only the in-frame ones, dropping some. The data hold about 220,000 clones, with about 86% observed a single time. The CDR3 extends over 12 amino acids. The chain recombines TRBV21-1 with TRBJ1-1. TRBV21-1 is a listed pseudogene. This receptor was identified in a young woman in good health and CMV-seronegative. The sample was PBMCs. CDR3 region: CAGKTWGEEAFF. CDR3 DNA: TGTGCCGGCAAAACTTGGGGGGAGGAAGCTTTCTTT.